The following is a T cell receptor (beta chain) sequence with its context. As originally analysed: Reference gene primer amplification gave estimated nucleated cell counts. The method was immunoSEQ multiplex PCR; TCRdb's version includes in-frame clones alone and lacks a portion of them. V and J calls and clone size are those listed in that table; D and trimming were worked out from the DNA. The sample holds about 260,000 clones, around four fifths seen once. These data belong to a study of blood T cell repertoires in COVID-19. Study at large: Researchers got acute and convalescent COVID-19 samples from the United States, Italy and Spain. Nucleic acid was either cDNA or gDNA, and it came from T cells, B-cell-depleted T cells, or PBMCs.

The length of the CDR3 is 16 residues. Unmatched junction bases numbered 12, after V lost 4 bases and J lost 4 bases. Germline V gene sequence: CDR1 LGHNA, CDR2 YSLEER. The receptor's source is a woman in her forties or fifties who had recovered from COVID-19. The chain couples TRBV4-3 to TRBJ1-1; 7 bases line up with TRBD1. The sequenced sample consisted of peripheral blood. This CDR3 reads CASSPRYPPGGTEAFF. The CDR3 nucleotides read TGCGCCAGCAGCCCCCGATACCCCCCAGGGGGCACTGAAGCTTTCTTT.